Described below is a single T cell receptor (beta chain) sequence and its context. What it binds is unknown. This sample was taken from a study of cytomegalovirus exposure and HLA in healthy donors. Study-level findings and limits: Based on reports, TCR beta sequences accurately predicted HLA-A and HLA-B alleles for most subjects. Being indistinguishable, some V segments were excluded, TRBV6-2 and TRBV6-3 among them.

The CDR3 runs to 15 residues. Looked up from germline, CDR1 is SGHVS and CDR2 is FQNEAQ. V gave up 4 bases and J gave up 3 bases, with 16 bases separating them. Vbeta (60) and Jbeta (13) primers were used in the PCR. The data were produced by immunoSEQ multiplex PCR, yet TCRdb's version contains in-frame clones alone and is incomplete. The sample comprises approximately 160,000 clones, 77% of which are singletons, and 1.5% to 2% rests with the top ten. The sample comprised PBMCs. This chain connects TRBV7-8 to TRBJ2-7; D is unresolved. The TCR comes from a woman aged 25 to 45 in good health and CMV-seronegative. This CDR3 reads CASSSPRKAGYEQYF. The CDR3 DNA follows: TGTGCCAGCAGCTCACCACGAAAAGCAGGCTACGAGCAGTACTTC.